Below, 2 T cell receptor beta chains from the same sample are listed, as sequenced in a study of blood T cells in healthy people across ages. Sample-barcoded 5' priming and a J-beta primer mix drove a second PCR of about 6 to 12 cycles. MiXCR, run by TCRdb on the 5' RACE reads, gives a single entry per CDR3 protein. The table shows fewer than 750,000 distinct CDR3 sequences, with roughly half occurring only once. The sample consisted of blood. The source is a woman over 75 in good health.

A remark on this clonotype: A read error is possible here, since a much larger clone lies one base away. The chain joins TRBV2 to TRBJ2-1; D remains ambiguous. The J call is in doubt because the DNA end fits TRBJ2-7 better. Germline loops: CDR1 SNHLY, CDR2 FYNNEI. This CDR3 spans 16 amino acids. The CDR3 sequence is CASSGPAVGSYNEQYF. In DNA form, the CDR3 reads TGTGCCAGCAGTGGGCCTGCGGTTGGTTCCTACAATGAGCAGTACTTC.

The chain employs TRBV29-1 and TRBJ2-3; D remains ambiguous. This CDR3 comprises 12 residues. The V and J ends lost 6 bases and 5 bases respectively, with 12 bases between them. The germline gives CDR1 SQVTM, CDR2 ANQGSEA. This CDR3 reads CSVDQSGDTQYF. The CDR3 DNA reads TGCAGCGTCGACCAAAGTGGAGATACGCAGTATTTT.